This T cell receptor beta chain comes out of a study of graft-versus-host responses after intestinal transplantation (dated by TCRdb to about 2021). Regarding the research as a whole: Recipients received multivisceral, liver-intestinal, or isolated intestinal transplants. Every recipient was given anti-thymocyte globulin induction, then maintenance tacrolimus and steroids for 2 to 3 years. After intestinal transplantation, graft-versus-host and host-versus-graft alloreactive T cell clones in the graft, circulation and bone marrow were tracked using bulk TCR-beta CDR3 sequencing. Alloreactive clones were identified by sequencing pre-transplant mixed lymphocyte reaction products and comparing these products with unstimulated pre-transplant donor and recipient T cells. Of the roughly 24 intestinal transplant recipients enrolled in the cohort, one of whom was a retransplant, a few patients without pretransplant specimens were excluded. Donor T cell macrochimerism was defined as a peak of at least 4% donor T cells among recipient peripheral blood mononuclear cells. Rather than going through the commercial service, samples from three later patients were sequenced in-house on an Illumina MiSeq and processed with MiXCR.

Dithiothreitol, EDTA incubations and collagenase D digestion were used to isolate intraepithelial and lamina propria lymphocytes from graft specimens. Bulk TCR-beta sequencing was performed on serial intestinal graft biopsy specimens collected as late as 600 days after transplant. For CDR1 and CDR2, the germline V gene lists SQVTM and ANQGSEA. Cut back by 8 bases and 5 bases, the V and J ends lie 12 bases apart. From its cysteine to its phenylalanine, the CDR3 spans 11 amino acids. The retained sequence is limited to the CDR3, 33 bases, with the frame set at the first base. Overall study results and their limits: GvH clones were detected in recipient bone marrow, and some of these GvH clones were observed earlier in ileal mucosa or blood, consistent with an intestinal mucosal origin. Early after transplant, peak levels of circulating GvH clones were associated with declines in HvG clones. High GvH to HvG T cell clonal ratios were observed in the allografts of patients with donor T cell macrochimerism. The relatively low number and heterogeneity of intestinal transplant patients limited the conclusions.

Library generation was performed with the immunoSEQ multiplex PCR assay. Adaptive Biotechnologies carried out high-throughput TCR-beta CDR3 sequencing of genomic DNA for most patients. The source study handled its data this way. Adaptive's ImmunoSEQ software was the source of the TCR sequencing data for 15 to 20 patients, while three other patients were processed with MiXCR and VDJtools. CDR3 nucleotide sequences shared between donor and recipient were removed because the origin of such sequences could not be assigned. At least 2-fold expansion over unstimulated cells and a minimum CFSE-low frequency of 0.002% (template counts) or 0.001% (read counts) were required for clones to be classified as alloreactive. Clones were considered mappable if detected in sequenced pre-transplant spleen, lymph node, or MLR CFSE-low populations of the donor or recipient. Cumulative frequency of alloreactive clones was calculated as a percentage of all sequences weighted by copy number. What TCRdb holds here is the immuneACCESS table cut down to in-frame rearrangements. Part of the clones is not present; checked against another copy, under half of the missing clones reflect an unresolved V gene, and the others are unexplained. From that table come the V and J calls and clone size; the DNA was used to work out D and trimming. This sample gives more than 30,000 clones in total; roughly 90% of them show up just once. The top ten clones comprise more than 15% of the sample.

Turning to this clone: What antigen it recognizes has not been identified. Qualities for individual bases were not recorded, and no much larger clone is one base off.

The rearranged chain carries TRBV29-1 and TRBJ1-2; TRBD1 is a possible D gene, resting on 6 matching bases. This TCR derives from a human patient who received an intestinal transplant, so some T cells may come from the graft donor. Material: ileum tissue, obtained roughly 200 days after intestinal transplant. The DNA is TGCAGCAAACAGGGAACATATGGCTACACCTTC. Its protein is CSKQGTYGYTF.